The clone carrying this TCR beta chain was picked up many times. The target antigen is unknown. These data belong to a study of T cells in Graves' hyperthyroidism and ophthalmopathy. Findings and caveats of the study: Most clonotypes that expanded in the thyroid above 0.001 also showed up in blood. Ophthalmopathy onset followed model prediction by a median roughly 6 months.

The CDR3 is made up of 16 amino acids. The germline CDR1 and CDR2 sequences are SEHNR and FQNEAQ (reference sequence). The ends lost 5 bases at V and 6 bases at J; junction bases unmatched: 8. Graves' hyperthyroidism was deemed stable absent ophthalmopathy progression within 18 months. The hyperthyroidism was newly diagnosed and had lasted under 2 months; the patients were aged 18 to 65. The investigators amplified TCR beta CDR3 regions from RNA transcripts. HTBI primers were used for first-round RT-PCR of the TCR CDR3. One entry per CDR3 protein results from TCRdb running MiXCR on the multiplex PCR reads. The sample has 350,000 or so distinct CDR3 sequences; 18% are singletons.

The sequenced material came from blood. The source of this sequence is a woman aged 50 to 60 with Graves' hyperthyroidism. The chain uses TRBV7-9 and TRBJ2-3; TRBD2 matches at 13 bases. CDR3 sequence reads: CASSAGLAGVGDTQYF. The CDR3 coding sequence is TGTGCCAGCAGCGCCGGACTAGCGGGAGTAGGGGATACGCAGTATTTT. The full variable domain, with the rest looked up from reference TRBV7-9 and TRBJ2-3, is DTGVSQNPRHKITKRGQNVTFRCDPISEHNRLYWYRQTLGQGPEFLTYFQNEAQLEKSRLLSDRFSAERPKGSFSTLEIQRTEQGDSAMYLCASSAGLAGVGDTQYFGPGTRLTVL.